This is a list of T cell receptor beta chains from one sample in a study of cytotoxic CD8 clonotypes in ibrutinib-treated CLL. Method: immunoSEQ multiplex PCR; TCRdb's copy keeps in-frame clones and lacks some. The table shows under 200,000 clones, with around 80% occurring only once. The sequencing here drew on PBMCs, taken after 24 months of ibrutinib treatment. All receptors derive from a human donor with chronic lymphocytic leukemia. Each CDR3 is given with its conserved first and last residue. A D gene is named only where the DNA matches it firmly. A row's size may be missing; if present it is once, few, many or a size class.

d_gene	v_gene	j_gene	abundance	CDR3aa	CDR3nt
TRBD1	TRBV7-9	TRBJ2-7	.	CASSEPPGTGGNEQYF	TGTGCCAGCAGCGAACCCCCCGGGACAGGGGGGAACGAGCAGTACTTC
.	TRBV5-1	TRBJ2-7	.	CASSLSAQQPWSSYEQYF	TGCGCCAGCAGCTTGTCTGCCCAACAGCCTTGGAGCTCCTACGAGCAGTACTTC
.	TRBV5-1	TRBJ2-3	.	CASSFSSSDTQYF	TGCGCCAGCAGCTTCTCGAGTTCAGATACGCAGTATTTT
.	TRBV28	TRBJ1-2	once	CASSFLRVGYTF	TGTGCCAGCAGTTTCTTAAGGGTTGGCTACACCTTC
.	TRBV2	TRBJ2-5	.	CASNRWGKETQYF	TGTGCCAGCAACAGGTGGGGGAAAGAGACCCAGTACTTC
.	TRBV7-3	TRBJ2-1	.	CASSLDSYNEQFF	TGTGCCAGCAGCTTAGATTCTTACAATGAGCAGTTCTTC
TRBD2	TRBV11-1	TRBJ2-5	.	CASRPRGVQETQYF	TGTGCCAGCAGGCCCCGGGGGGTCCAAGAGACCCAGTACTTC
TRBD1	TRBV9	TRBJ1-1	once	CASSVTGVGTEAFF	TGTGCCAGCAGCGTGACAGGGGTGGGCACTGAAGCTTTCTTT
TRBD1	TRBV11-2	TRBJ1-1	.	CASRAGGSQAFF	TGTGCCAGCAGGGCAGGGGGGAGTCAAGCTTTCTTT
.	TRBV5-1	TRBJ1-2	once	CASSIQENYGYTF	TGCGCCAGCAGCATACAGGAGAACTATGGCTACACCTTC
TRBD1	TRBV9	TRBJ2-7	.	CASSVEARGPYEQYF	TGTGCCAGCAGCGTAGAGGCCAGGGGGCCATACGAGCAGTACTTC
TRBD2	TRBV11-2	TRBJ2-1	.	CASSYGGGGTRYNEQFF	TGTGCCAGCAGCTATGGCGGGGGGGGCACGAGGTACAATGAGCAGTTCTTC